This T cell receptor beta chain was identified during a study of shared T cell receptors in the human thymus. The germline V gene has CDR1 KGHSH and CDR2 LQKENI. The CDR3 spans 16 residues. V lost 0 bases and J 9 bases, leaving 18 bases between the germline ends. Profiling relied on immunoSEQ multiplex PCR, and the TCRdb table lists in-frame clones only, not all of them. The sample lists hundreds of thousands of clones, 80% to 90% occurring once. The same data also went into a second study, on human thymus T cells. From that study: Samples came from healthy Finnish infants during open corrective cardiac surgery. Thymus specimens were resections from corrective heart surgery. V and J gene usage appeared biased in thymic and blood repertoires. A high degree of thymic repertoire overlap among unrelated individuals was reported in related research.

The specimen was thymocytes. This TCR came from a boy in the first two years of life with a congenital heart defect. The chain links TRBV18 to TRBJ2-1; D possibly corresponds to TRBD2 (6 bases). The chain's CDR3 is CASSPPNNSGRGEQFF. For the CDR3, the DNA is TGTGCCAGCTCACCACCGAATAATTCAGGGCGGGGTGAGCAGTTCTTC.